This T cell receptor beta chain was captured in a study of shared clonotypes between healthy human individuals. Across the study: Three CD4 naive, three CD4 memory, two CD8 naive and one CD8 memory plate were used per donor.

Cells designated naive CD8 were CD45RO-negative and were positively selected for CCR7, with terminally differentiated effector memory CD45RA+ cells excluded. Profiled with immunoSEQ multiplex PCR; TCRdb holds only in-frame clones, not every one. The sample has about 1.9 million clones; about 94% are singletons. General study points: It was observed that approximately 5% of naive CD4 clonotypes were shared across a few donors.

Of note for this clone: Its antigen is still unknown.

The sequence was collected from a man aged 18-30 years in good health. Some clones in this sample may be carry-over from other donors' samples. Sample: naive CD8+ T cells from PBMCs.

The CDR3 DNA reads TGTGCCAGCAGTTACCTCCGACTAGCGGGCCCAGATACGCAGTATTTT. The encoded protein is CASSYLRLAGPDTQYF. The chain carries TRBV6-5 and TRBJ2-3; 10 nucleotides line up with TRBD2. The CDR3 sequence is 16 residues long. V shed 2 bases, J shed 4 bases, and the junction held 6 bases outside the gene matches. CDR1 and CDR2 from the germline V gene are MNHEY and SVGAGI.